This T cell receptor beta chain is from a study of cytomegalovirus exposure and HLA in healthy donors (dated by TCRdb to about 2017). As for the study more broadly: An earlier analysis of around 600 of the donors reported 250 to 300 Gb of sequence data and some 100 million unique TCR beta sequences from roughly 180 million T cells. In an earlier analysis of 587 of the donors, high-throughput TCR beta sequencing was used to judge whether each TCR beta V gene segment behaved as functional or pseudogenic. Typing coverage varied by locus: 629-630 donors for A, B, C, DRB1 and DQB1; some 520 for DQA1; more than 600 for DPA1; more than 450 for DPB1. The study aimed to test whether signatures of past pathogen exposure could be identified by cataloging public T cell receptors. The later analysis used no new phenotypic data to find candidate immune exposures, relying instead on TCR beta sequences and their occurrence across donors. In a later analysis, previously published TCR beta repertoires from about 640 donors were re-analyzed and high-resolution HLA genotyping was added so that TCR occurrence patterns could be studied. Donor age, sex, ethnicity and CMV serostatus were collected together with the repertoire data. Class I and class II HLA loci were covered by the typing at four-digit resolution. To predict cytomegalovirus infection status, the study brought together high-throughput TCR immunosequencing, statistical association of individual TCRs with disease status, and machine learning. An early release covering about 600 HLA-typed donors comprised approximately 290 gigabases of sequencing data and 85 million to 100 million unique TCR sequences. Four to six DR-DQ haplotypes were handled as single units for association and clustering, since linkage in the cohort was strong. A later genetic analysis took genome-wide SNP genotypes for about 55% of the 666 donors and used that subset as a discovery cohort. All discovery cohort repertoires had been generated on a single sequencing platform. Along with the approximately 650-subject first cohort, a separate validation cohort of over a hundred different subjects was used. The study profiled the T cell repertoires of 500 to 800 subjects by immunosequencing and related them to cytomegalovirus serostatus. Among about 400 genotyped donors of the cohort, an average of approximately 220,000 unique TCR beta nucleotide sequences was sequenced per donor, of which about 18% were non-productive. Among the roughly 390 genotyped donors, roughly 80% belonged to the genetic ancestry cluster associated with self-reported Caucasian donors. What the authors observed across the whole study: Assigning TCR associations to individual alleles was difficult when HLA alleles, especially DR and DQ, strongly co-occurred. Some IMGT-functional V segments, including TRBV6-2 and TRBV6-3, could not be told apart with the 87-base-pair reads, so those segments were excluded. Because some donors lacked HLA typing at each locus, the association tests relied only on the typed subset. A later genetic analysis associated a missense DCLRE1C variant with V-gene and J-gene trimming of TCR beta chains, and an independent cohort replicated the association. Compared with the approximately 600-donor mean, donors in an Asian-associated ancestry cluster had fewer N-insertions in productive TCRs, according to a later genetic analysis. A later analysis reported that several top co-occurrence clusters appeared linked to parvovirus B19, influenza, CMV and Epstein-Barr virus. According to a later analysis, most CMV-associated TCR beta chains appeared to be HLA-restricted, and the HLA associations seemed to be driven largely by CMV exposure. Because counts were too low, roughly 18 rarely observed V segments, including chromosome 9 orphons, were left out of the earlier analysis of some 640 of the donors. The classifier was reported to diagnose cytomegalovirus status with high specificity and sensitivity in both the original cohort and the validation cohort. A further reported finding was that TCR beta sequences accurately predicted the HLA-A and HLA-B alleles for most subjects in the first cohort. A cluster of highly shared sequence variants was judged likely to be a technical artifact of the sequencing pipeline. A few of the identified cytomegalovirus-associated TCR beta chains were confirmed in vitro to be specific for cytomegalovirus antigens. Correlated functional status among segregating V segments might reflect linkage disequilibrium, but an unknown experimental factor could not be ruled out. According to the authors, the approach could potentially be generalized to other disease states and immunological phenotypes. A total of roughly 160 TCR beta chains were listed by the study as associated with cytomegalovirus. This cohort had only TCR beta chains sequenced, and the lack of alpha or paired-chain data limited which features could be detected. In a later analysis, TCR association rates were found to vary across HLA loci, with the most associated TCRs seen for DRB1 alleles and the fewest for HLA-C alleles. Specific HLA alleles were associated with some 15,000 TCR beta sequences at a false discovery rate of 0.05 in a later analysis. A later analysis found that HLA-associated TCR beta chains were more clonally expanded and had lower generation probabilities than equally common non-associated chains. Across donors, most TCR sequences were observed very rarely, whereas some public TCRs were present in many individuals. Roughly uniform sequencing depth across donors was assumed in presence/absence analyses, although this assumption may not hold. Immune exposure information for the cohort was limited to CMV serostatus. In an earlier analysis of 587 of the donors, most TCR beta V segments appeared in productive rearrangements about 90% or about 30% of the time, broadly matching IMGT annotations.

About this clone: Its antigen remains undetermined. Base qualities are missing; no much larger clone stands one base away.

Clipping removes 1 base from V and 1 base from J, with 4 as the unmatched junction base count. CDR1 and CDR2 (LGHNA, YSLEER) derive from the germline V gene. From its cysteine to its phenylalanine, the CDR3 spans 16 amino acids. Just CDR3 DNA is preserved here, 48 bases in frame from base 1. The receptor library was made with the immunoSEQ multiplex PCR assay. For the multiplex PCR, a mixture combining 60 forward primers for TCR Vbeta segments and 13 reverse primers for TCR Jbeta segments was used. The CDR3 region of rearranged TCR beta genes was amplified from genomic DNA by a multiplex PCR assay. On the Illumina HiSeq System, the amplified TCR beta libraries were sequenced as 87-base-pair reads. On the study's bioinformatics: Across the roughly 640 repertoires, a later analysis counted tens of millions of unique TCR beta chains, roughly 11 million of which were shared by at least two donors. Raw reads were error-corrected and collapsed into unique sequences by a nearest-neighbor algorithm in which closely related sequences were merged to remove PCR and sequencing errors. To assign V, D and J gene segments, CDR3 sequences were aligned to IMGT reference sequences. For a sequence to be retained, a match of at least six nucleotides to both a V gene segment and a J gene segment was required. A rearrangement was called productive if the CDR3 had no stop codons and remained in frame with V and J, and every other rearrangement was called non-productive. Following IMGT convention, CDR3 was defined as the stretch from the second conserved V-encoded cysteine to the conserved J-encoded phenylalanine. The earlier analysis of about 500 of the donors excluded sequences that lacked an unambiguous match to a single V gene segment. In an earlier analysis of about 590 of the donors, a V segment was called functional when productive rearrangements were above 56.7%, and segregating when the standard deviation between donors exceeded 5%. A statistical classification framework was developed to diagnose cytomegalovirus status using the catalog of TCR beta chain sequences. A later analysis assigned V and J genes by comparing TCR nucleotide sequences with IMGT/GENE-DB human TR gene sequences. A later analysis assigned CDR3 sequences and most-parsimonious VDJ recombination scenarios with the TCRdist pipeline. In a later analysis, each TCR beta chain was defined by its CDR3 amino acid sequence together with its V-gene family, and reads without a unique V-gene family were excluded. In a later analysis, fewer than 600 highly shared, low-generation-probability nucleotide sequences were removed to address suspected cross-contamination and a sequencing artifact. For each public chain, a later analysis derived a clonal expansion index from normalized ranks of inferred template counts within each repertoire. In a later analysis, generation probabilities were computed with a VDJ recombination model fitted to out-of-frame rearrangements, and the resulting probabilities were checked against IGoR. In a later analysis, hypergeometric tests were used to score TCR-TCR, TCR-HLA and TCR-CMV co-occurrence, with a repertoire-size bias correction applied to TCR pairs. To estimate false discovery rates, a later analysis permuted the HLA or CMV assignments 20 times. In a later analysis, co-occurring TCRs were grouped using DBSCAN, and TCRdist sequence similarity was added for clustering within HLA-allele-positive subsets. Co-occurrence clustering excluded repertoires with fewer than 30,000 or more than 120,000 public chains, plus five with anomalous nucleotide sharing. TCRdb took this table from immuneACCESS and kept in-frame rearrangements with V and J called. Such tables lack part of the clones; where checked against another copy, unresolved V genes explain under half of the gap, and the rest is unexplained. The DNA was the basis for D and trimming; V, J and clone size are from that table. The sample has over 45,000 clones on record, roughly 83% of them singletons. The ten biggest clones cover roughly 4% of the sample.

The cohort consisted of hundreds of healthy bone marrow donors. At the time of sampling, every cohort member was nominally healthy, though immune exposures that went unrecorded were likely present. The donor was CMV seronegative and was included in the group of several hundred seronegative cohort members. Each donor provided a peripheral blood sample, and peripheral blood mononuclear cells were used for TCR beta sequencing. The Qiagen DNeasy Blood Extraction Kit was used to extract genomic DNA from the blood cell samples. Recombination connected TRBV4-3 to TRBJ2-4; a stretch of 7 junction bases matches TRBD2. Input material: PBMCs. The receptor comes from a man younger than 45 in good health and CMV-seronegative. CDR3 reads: CASSQAAGSAKNIQYF. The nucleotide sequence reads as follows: TGCGCCAGCAGCCAAGCAGCGGGAAGCGCCAAAAACATTCAGTACTTC.